This T cell receptor beta chain is drawn from a study of T cells in Graves' hyperthyroidism and ophthalmopathy. Clinical Activity Scores of at least 3, NOSPECS grades of at least 4 and durations under 3 months characterized ophthalmopathy patients. It was over 9.5 ml of fresh peripheral blood that supplied the PBMCs. The CDR3 regions of TCR beta were amplified from RNA transcripts. The primer set for the first-round RT-PCR of the TCR CDR3 was HTBI. Each CDR3 protein is one row after TCRdb ran MiXCR on the multiplex PCR reads. The table lists 250,000 to 400,000 distinct CDR3 sequences, about 13% of them singletons. The CDR3 has 16 amino acids. With 5 bases clipped from V and 7 bases from J, the junction kept 13 bases outside the gene matches. Germline V gene sequence: CDR1 MDHEN, CDR2 SYDVKM. This clonotype was recorded many times.

The chain uses TRBV28 and TRBJ1-5; 8 nucleotides line up with TRBD1. The TCR originated in a woman in her forties with Graves' ophthalmopathy. The sequencing input was blood. The chain's CDR3 is CASSTLTGASWQPQHF. CDR3 sequence (DNA): TGTGCCAGCAGTACCCTGACAGGGGCGAGCTGGCAGCCCCAGCATTTT. The whole variable domain, filled in from reference TRBV28 and TRBJ1-5, reads DVKVTQSSRYLVKRTGEKVFLECVQDMDHENMFWYRQDPGLGLRLIYFSYDVKMKEKGDIPEGYSVSREKKERFSLILESASTNQTSMYLCASSTLTGASWQPQHFGDGTRLSIL.